A single sample is the source of the 7 T cell receptor beta chains below, sequenced in a study of spatial heterogeneity in lung cancer. These receptors are not linked to any known antigen. TCRdb called the 5' RACE reads again in MiXCR, with one record for every CDR3 protein. This table has roughly 4,200 distinct CDR3 sequences, 8.5% appearing once. Time point indicated: sample taken at primary tumor resection. Study outcomes and limitations: Tracking of tumor mutation counts was seen in expanded intratumoral alpha and beta TCR counts.

Specimen: lung tumor tissue, collected at surgery. Receptors originate from a male donor with early-stage non-small cell lung cancer.

This clonotype ranks as medium-sized. DNA for the CDR3: TGTGCCAGCAGTCCCCTTGGTGGTCGGGGCAACGAGCAGTACTTC. As protein: CASSPLGGRGNEQYF. The chain is built from TRBV27 and TRBJ2-7; D may correspond to TRBD1 or TRBD2 (5 bases each). Germline V gene lookup returns CDR1 MNHEY and CDR2 SMNVEV (reference sequence). V lost 5 bases to trimming and J lost 5 bases, with 19 bases between them. The CDR3 has 15 amino acids.

By frequency in the sample, this clonotype is medium-sized. This chain connects TRBV5-1 to TRBJ2-1; D assignment may be TRBD1 or TRBD2 (5 bases each). Germline V lookup: CDR1 SGHRS, CDR2 YFSETQ. V lost 4 bases and J lost 10, with 15 bases in between. This CDR3 has 13 residues. This CDR3 reads CASSEGPRIEQFF. CDR3 in DNA: TGCGCCAGCAGCGAGGGACCTCGAATCGAGCAGTTCTTC.

This clonotype is medium-sized by share. The chain is built from TRBV5-6 and TRBJ1-1, with D unclear. CDR1 SGHDT and CDR2 YYEEEE come from the germline V gene. CDR3 length: 13 residues. V lost 0 bases to trimming and J lost 0 bases, with 3 bases between them. The CDR3 here is CASSLDLNTEAFF. The CDR3 nucleotides are TGTGCCAGCAGCTTGGACCTGAACACTGAAGCTTTCTTT.

By sample fraction, this clonotype is medium-sized. V and J are TRBV9 and TRBJ2-6; no firm D call. Germline loops: CDR1 SGDLS, CDR2 YYNGEE. The CDR3 is made up of 17 amino acids. Between the trimmed V and J ends, which lost 0 bases and 0 bases, there was a span of 10 bases. Written as DNA, the CDR3 is TGTGCCAGCAGCGTAGCTGGTCAGAACTCTGGGGCCAACGTCCTGACTTTC. It yields the protein CASSVAGQNSGANVLTF.

The rearrangement joins TRBV28 to TRBJ2-1; D is unclear. The CDR3 sequence is 12 residues long. The V and J ends lost 2 bases and 7 bases respectively, with 6 bases between them. In germline, CDR1 is MDHEN, CDR2 SYDVKM. CDR3 in amino acids: CASSLSRNEQFF. CDR3 bases: TGTGCCAGCAGTTTAAGCCGGAATGAGCAGTTCTTC.

This clonotype rates as medium-sized. DNA for the CDR3: TGTGCCAGCAGCCAAGTTTCCGGGGTTGAAGCTTTCTTT. Its translation: CASSQVSGVEAFF. V and J are TRBV3-1 and TRBJ1-1; D gene uncertain. This CDR3 contains 13 residues. V was clipped by 1 base and J by 7 bases, with 10 bases between them. CDR1 LGHDT and CDR2 YNNKEL come from the germline V gene (reference sequence).

By sample fraction, this clonotype is medium-sized. This chain links TRBV20-1 with TRBJ2-3; D might be TRBD1 (7 bases). Looked up from germline, CDR1 is DFQATT and CDR2 is SNEGSKA (reference sequence). V was cut by 5 bases and J by 6 bases, with 30 bases left in between. The CDR3 spans 18 residues. In DNA, the CDR3 is TGCAGTGCTCTCAGGGGGACGGTCCGGGACTCTCAGGGGGATACGCAGTATTTT. Its protein is CSALRGTVRDSQGDTQYF.